These 27 T cell receptor beta chains originate from one sample sequenced in a study of T cells in Graves' hyperthyroidism and ophthalmopathy. The CDR3 regions of TCR beta were amplified from RNA transcripts. Using the HTBI primer set, a first-round RT-PCR was run on the TCR CDR3. TCRdb analysed the multiplex PCR reads with MiXCR anew, one entry per CDR3 protein. This sample has more than 550,000 distinct CDR3 sequences, with 45% found just once. The sample was peripheral blood or thyroid tissue (not recorded which). The receptors were sampled from an adult man with Graves' disease, either hyperthyroidism or ophthalmopathy (not recorded which).

This clonotype was seen at least ten times. J is TRBJ2-7 and V is TRBV29-1; 10 bases agree with TRBD1. The germline gives CDR1 SQVTM, CDR2 ANQGSEA. The CDR3 consists of 12 residues. After removal of 4 bases from V and 5 bases from J, the junction contained 2 bases not matched to a gene. This chain's CDR3 is CSVVTGGDEQYF. The CDR3 DNA follows: TGCAGCGTTGTGACAGGGGGCGACGAGCAGTACTTC.

This clonotype showed up many times. This chain uses TRBV7-8 with TRBJ1-4; 8 nucleotides align to TRBD1. CDR1 and CDR2 (germline): SGHVS, FQNEAQ. This CDR3 comprises 14 residues. Germline trimming cut 5 bases from V and 4 bases from J; bases unmatched to any gene: 3. The CDR3 nucleotides are TGTGCCAGCAGCAAAGACAGGGGTAATGAAAAACTGTTTTTT. This sequence encodes CASSKDRGNEKLFF.

This clonotype was detected a few times. The chain joins TRBV7-9 to TRBJ2-2, with D possibly TRBD1 on 5 matching bases. CDR1 is SEHNR and CDR2 is FQNEAQ in the germline V gene (reference sequence). This CDR3 spans 17 amino acids. V was trimmed by 5 bases and J by 0 bases, leaving 16 bases between them. In DNA form, the CDR3 reads TGTGCCAGCAGCCAAGACAGCCGAATCGCGAACACCGGGGAGCTGTTTTTT. This gives the protein CASSQDSRIANTGELFF.

This clonotype showed up just a few times. This chain joins TRBV6-1 and TRBJ1-6, with 7 bases matching TRBD1. The V and J ends lost 8 bases and 5 bases, in that order; junction bases with no gene match: 3. This CDR3 has 13 amino acids. Germline V gene sequence: CDR1 MNHNS, CDR2 SASEGT. The CDR3 nucleotides are TGTGCCAGCTACAGGGGACATAATTCACCCCTCCACTTT. This encodes CASYRGHNSPLHF.

This clonotype has a handful of counts. The chain employs TRBV20-1 and TRBJ1-5; 7 bases are shared with TRBD1. The ends lost 2 bases at V and 5 bases at J; junction bases unmatched: 6. The CDR3 runs to 14 residues. CDR1 and CDR2 from the germline V gene are DFQATT and SNEGSKA (reference sequence). The CDR3 here is CSARISQGDQPQHF. The CDR3 coding sequence is TGCAGTGCTAGAATCAGCCAGGGGGATCAGCCCCAGCATTTT.

The gene calls are TRBV10-3 and TRBJ1-4, with D unclear. This CDR3 spans 16 amino acids. Deletions cut 0 bases from V and 2 bases from J, with 10 bases between. Germline-derived CDR1 and CDR2 are ENHRY and SYGVKD. This chain's CDR3 is CAISESGIFTNEKLFF. In nucleotides, the CDR3 is TGTGCCATCAGTGAGTCAGGGATATTCACTAATGAAAAACTGTTTTTT.

This sequence joins TRBV7-2 and TRBJ2-5, with D perhaps TRBD2 (5 bases). V was pared by 3 bases and J by 5 bases, with 13 bases between. The CDR3 has 14 amino acids. Germline V gives CDR1 SGHTA, CDR2 FQGNSA. The CDR3 here is CASSLGEGRETQYF. The CDR3 bases are TGTGCCAGCAGCTTGGGTGAGGGCCGGGAGACCCAGTACTTC.

The J gene is TRBJ1-5, the V gene TRBV7-9; 7 bases fit TRBD1. This CDR3 comprises 14 residues. V was clipped by 6 bases and J by 5 bases; unmatched bases: 7. Germline V gene lookup returns CDR1 SEHNR and CDR2 FQNEAQ (reference sequence). The CDR3 reads CASRFGDSDQPQHF. CDR3 DNA: TGTGCCAGCAGGTTTGGGGACAGCGATCAGCCCCAGCATTTT.

This clonotype was detected many times. The chain links TRBV2 to TRBJ1-2, with TRBD1 matching 8 bases. The germline V gene has CDR1 SNHLY and CDR2 FYNNEI. Unmatched junction bases numbered 3, after V lost 7 bases and J lost 5 bases. The CDR3 is made up of 12 amino acids. In DNA form, the CDR3 reads TGTGCCAGCATGAGACAGGGGTATGGCTACACCTTC. This codes for CASMRQGYGYTF.

This clonotype was counted at least ten times. This chain's CDR3 is CASTGRGNTEAFF. The CDR3, as DNA: TGTGCCAGCACTGGCCGGGGGAACACTGAAGCTTTCTTT. The chain employs TRBV9 and TRBJ1-1, with D hard to call. The CDR3 sequence is 13 residues long. Germline CDR1 reads SGDLS; CDR2 reads YYNGEE. V shed 6 bases and J shed 1 base, with 10 bases lying between them.

This clonotype was recorded a few times. CDR3 sequence (DNA): TGTGCCAGCAGCCCCCTCGACCTCCCTGGGGGAGAGACCCAGTACTTC. Translated, it gives CASSPLDLPGGETQYF. The genes are TRBV5-6 and TRBJ2-5; D is possibly TRBD1 or TRBD2 (5 bases each). V was pared by 4 bases and J by 4 bases, with 20 bases between. This CDR3 is built from 16 residues. Germline loops: CDR1 SGHDT, CDR2 YYEEEE.

The chain combines TRBV10-3 with TRBJ1-6; D is possibly TRBD1 (5 bases). Trimming shortened V by 6 bases and J by 8 bases, and 14 bases separated the two germline ends. Germline assignment: CDR1 ENHRY and CDR2 SYGVKD. The CDR3 has 14 residues. CDR3 in amino acids: CAIRPEQGHSPLHF. The CDR3 coding sequence is TGTGCCATCAGACCCGAGCAGGGTCATTCACCCCTCCACTTT.

The CDR3 nucleotides read TGTGCCAGCAGAGTAGGGCAGCGCTCTTCTGGGGCCAACGTCCTGACTTTC. It encodes CASRVGQRSSGANVLTF. This chain uses TRBV2 with TRBJ2-6; D unresolved. The CDR3 has 17 residues. Germline values: CDR1 SNHLY, CDR2 FYNNEI. Deletions cut 6 bases from V and 1 base from J, with 16 bases between.

This clonotype occurred a few times. The chain carries TRBV5-1 and TRBJ1-2; D remains ambiguous. The CDR3 is 13 residues long. V lost 3 bases and J 5 bases, leaving 11 bases between the germline ends. Germline loops: CDR1 SGHRS, CDR2 YFSETQ. For the CDR3, the DNA is TGCGCCAGCAGCTCGATAACCGCGTATGGCTACACCTTC. The encoded protein is CASSSITAYGYTF.

V gene TRBV4-2 combines with J gene TRBJ1-5; 7 bases are a match to TRBD1. J lost 0 bases, V lost 0 bases, and 11 bases had no gene match. Germline V gene lookup returns CDR1 LGHNA and CDR2 YNFKEQ. CDR3 length: 19 residues. The CDR3 reads CASSQDIARGRNSNQPQHF. Here the CDR3 DNA reads TGTGCCAGCAGCCAAGATATAGCCAGGGGGAGAAATAGCAATCAGCCCCAGCATTTT.

This clonotype was detected a few times. The chain links TRBV7-2 to TRBJ2-7; tentative D call: TRBD1 (6 bases). The V and J ends lost 6 bases and 4 bases respectively, with 19 bases between them. Germline CDR1 SGHTA, CDR2 FQGNSA. The length of the CDR3 is 15 residues. The CDR3, as DNA: TGTGCCAGCAGTTTCCCCGGGACAACCGATTACGAGCAGTACTTC. It translates to CASSFPGTTDYEQYF.

At least ten counts were recorded for this clonotype. The genes are TRBV7-2 and TRBJ1-6; no reliable D call. Germline CDR1 is SGHTA and CDR2 is FQGNSA. The ends were cut back, 2 bases at V and 10 bases at J, with 9 bases in the middle. This CDR3 is 13 amino acids long. Here the CDR3 DNA reads TGTGCCAGCAGCTTAATTCTGGAGTCACCCCTCCACTTT. This encodes CASSLILESPLHF.

This clonotype occurred a few times. The chain recombines TRBV6-6 with TRBJ1-5, with a tentative D call TRBD1 (6 bases). Trimming left V 6 bases short and J 7 bases short, with 19 bases between. The CDR3 has 15 residues. Germline lookup yields CDR1 MNHNY and CDR2 SVGAGI (reference sequence). CDR3 sequence: CASSGSLGAGQPQHF. CDR3 bases: TGTGCCAGCAGCGGGTCTTTGGGGGCAGGACAGCCCCAGCATTTT.

This chain links TRBV7-8 with TRBJ2-1; tentatively, D is TRBD1 or TRBD2 (7 bases each). Trimming took 4 bases from V and 5 from J, leaving 12 bases between them. Looked up from germline, CDR1 is SGHVS and CDR2 is FQNEAQ. CDR3 size: 14 residues. The CDR3 reads CASSWGGTDNEQFF. The CDR3 DNA reads TGTGCCAGCAGCTGGGGAGGGACAGACAATGAGCAGTTCTTC.

In this sample, this clonotype turned up many times. The chain employs TRBV7-9 and TRBJ2-7, with D perhaps TRBD1 or TRBD2 (5 bases each). V was cut by 5 bases and J by 6 bases, with 20 bases left in between. This CDR3 is built from 15 residues. CDR1 is SEHNR, CDR2 FQNEAQ, per germline (reference sequence). The CDR3 sequence: CASSPWTGGKAEQYF. CDR3 nucleotide sequence: TGTGCCAGCAGCCCCTGGACTGGGGGAAAGGCCGAGCAGTACTTC. Complete variable domain (other parts from reference TRBV7-9 and TRBJ2-7): DTGVSQNPRHKITKRGQNVTFRCDPISEHNRLYWYRQTLGQGPEFLTYFQNEAQLEKSRLLSDRFSAERPKGSFSTLEIQRTEQGDSAMYLCASSPWTGGKAEQYFGPGTRLTVT.

The chain joins TRBV15 to TRBJ2-6; a weak D match, TRBD1 (6 bases). Germline CDR1 is LNHNV and CDR2 is YYDKDF (reference sequence). The CDR3 runs to 16 residues. V was trimmed by 1 base and J by 4 bases, leaving 11 bases between them. The CDR3 sequence is CATSRGLGAGANVLTF. The CDR3 nucleotides are TGTGCCACCAGCAGAGGGTTGGGGGCCGGGGCCAACGTCCTGACTTTC.

A single count supports this clonotype. The V and J genes are TRBV7-9 and TRBJ2-5, with 7 bases aligning to TRBD2. Trimming at V came to 7 bases and at J to 1 base, leaving 6 bases not matched to a gene. This CDR3 contains 14 residues. CDR1 is SEHNR, CDR2 FQNEAQ, per germline (reference sequence). DNA for the CDR3: TGTGCCAGCATTAAAGCGGGACTCCAAGAGACCCAGTACTTC. As protein: CASIKAGLQETQYF.

This clonotype was counted many times. The chain carries TRBV29-1 and TRBJ2-5; TRBD1 is a possible D gene (5 bases). Trimming removed 1 base at V and 2 bases at J, with 11 bases between. Germline CDR1 reads SQVTM; CDR2 reads ANQGSEA. CDR3 length: 14 amino acids. CDR3 protein: CSVEGSRQQETQYF. The CDR3 DNA sequence: TGCAGCGTTGAAGGGTCGAGACAGCAAGAGACCCAGTACTTC. The whole variable domain, filled in from reference TRBV29-1 and TRBJ2-5, reads SAVISQKPSRDICQRGTSLTIQCQVDSQVTMMFWYRQQPGQSLTLIATANQGSEATYESGFVIDKFPISRPNLTFSTLTVSNMSPEDSSIYLCSVEGSRQQETQYFGPGTRLLVL.

The rearrangement joins TRBV25-1 to TRBJ2-7, with 7 bases aligning to TRBD2. The junction had 6 bases not matched to a gene; V was cut back by 5 bases and J by 8 bases. The CDR3 runs 12 residues. CDR1 is MGHDK and CDR2 is SYGVNS in the germline V gene. The CDR3 region has the DNA TGTGCCAGCAGTTCACTAGCGTCTAAGCAGTACTTC. Translated: CASSSLASKQYF.

The V and J genes are TRBV7-2 and TRBJ1-4; the D gene is possibly TRBD1 (5 bases). The germline V and J ends were trimmed by 7 bases and 6 bases, with 12 bases remaining between them. In germline, CDR1 is SGHTA, CDR2 FQGNSA. The CDR3 covers 13 residues. CDR3 in DNA: TGTGCCAGCATTCCTGGGGGAGATGAAAAACTGTTTTTT. Translated: CASIPGGDEKLFF. The whole variable domain, remainder taken from reference TRBV7-2 and TRBJ1-4, is GAGVSQSPSNKVTEKGKDVELRCDPISGHTALYWYRQSLGQGLEFLIYFQGNSAPDKSGLPSDRFSAERTGGSVSTLTIQRTQQEDSAVYLCASIPGGDEKLFFGSGTQLSVL.

This clonotype was detected only a few times. V gene TRBV7-9 combines with J gene TRBJ1-5, with D possibly being TRBD1 (6 bases). The V and J ends lost 6 bases and 6 bases respectively, with 15 bases between them. The germline CDR1 and CDR2 sequences are SEHNR and FQNEAQ (reference sequence). The CDR3 is 14 residues long. DNA for the CDR3: TGTGCCAGCAGTGACTGGGGGGCGGGTCAGCCCCAGCATTTT. Its protein product is CASSDWGAGQPQHF.

This clonotype came up a few times. The chain has TRBV19 and TRBJ1-5; D gene ambiguous. The length of the CDR3 is 15 residues. The ends were cut back, 6 bases at V and 0 bases at J, with 12 bases in the middle. Germline lookup yields CDR1 LNHDA and CDR2 SQIVND (reference sequence). The CDR3 reads CASSPGLLSNQPQHF. In DNA, the CDR3 is TGTGCCAGTAGCCCCGGACTGCTTAGCAATCAGCCCCAGCATTTT.